This T cell receptor (beta chain) emerged from a study of Ad26.COV2.S vaccination and SARS-CoV-2 variants. Study information: Dosing was one shot or two shots 56 days apart.

With regard to this clone: Antigen unknown.

The CDR3 extends over 14 amino acids. V dropped 5 bases and J dropped 4 bases, with 12 bases sitting between them. Germline V gene lookup returns CDR1 MDHEN and CDR2 SYDVKM. The treatment is: over 15 received Ad26.COV2.S at low or high dose, single or two shots; roughly five received placebo; per-sample allocation not given. Sampling took place 63 days after the first vaccine or placebo injection. Boston supplied an adult donor aged 18-55 years. The study used a vaccine consisting of an Ad26 vector that expressed Wuhan-strain SARS-CoV-2 spike. Study results and limitations: Breadth, reportedly substantial, characterized the spike-specific CD8+ and CD4+ T cell responses after vaccination.

The data were produced by immunoSEQ multiplex PCR, yet TCRdb's version contains in-frame clones alone and is incomplete. The sample carries about 480,000 clones, roughly 87% recorded once. The receptor comes from a person aged 18-60 years who received the Ad26.COV2.S COVID-19 vaccine or a placebo. The chain uses TRBV28 and TRBJ1-3; D gene ambiguous. The sequencing here drew on peripheral blood, taken in a trial of Ad26.COV2.S vaccine versus placebo. The CDR3 DNA follows: TGTGCCAGCAGTCCACCTCCCCGGGGAAACACCATATATTTT. Translated: CASSPPPRGNTIYF.